This passage covers 2 T cell receptor beta chains from one sample sequenced in a study of PD-1 blockade in classical Hodgkin lymphoma (dated by TCRdb to about 2020). The time point label here, explained by the study, means: cycle 2 day 1 (C2D1) of nivolumab. Every trial patient had relapsed following autologous stem cell transplantation, and prior brentuximab vedotin exposure was what differed among cohorts A, B and C. The library was obtained by the immunoSEQ multiplex PCR assay. The immuneACCESS repertoire file appears here via TCRdb, limited to in-frame rearrangements. These files lack a portion of the clones; in checked studies, under half of the deficit traces to unresolved V genes, and the cause of the others is not known. The sample table lists over 50,000 clones, 73% of them with a count of one. The ten biggest clones cover over 13% of the sample. The sample was peripheral blood mononuclear cells (PBMCs), taken before the second cycle of nivolumab. The receptors come from a human donor with classical Hodgkin lymphoma.

The gene calls are TRBV9 and TRBJ1-2; D gene unclear. From germline, CDR1 is SGDLS and CDR2 YYNGEE. V lost 7 bases, J lost 7 bases, and 23 bases lay in between. CDR3 length equals 15 residues. The CDR3 nucleotides read TGTGCCAGCGGCAACAAGGGTACCGCTGCGGCTGGCTACACCTTC. Residues: CASGNKGTAAAGYTF. The whole variable domain, remainder taken from reference TRBV9 and TRBJ1-2, is DSGVTQTPKHLITATGQRVTLRCSPRSGDLSVYWYQQSLDQGLQFLIQYYNGEERAKGNILERFSAQQFPDLHSELNLSSLELGDSALYFCASGNKGTAAAGYTFGSGTRLTVV.

Here the CDR3 reads CASSPRLGVDEQYF. The CDR3 region has the DNA TGTGCCAGCTCACCACGGTTGGGAGTGGACGAGCAGTACTTC. The chain is built from TRBV18 and TRBJ2-7, with D possibly TRBD2 on 5 matching bases. Deletions cut 1 base from V and 5 bases from J, with 12 bases between. Germline CDR1 KGHSH, CDR2 LQKENI. The CDR3 has 14 residues.